A single T cell receptor (beta chain) is shown here with its context. The data stem from a study of blood T cell repertoires in COVID-19. Study at large: Nucleic acid was either cDNA or gDNA, and it came from T cells, B-cell-depleted T cells, or PBMCs.

Looked up from germline, CDR1 is KGHSH and CDR2 is LQKENI. J lost 4 bases, V lost 2 bases, and 4 bases had no gene match. This CDR3 is 15 amino acids long. Authors' processing steps: Cell counts per sample came from amplifying reference gene primers. Method: immunoSEQ multiplex PCR; TCRdb's copy keeps in-frame clones and lacks some. V and J calls and clone size are as listed in that table; D and trimming were resolved from the DNA. The sample consists of almost 350,000 clones, approximately 89% of them appearing once. Sequenced sample: peripheral blood. This clonotype was sampled from a woman aged 55-69 years with COVID-19, enrolled during active disease. The chain recombines TRBV18 with TRBJ2-7, with 11 bases aligning to TRBD1. The CDR3 protein is CASSPRTGGVYEQYF. In DNA form, the CDR3 reads TGTGCCAGCTCACCAAGGACAGGGGGCGTATACGAGCAGTACTTC.